Described below is a single TCR beta chain sequence and its context. This clone has a count of ten or more. What this receptor recognizes is not known. The read halts 3 residues ahead of the CDR3 end, with the missing end drawn from the germline J gene. V and J are truncated by 3 bases and 1 base respectively, leaving an intervening sequence of 6 bases. Including the terminal cysteine and phenylalanine, the CDR3 comprises 13 residues. Only the CDR3 bases that were read are kept: 30 of them, in frame from base 1. For sequencing input, CVID and control samples contributed equivalent amounts of genomic DNA. For every sample, a 60 bp segment covering the rearranged TCRbeta CDR3 region was amplified and then sequenced. The immunoSEQ assay, a bias-corrected multiplex PCR with high-throughput sequencing, was employed for TCRbeta amplification. Per the authors' processing: Each unique nucleotide sequence was treated as a clone and annotated with V, D and J genes, copy number and frequency. Sequences were labeled productive if in frame, and non-productive if out of frame or containing stop codons. As previously described, Shannon's entropy was used to calculate clonality. The predicted amino acid sequences of productive clones were used to derive mean CDR3 Kyte-Doolittle hydropathy. Hierarchical clustering of scaled V gene usage was performed with the R hclust function using Manhattan distance and complete linkage. Sharing of clones by CDR3 amino acid sequence was evaluated by resampling 12 repertoires per group over 100 rounds. The repertoires were searched for approximately 70 published EBV-specific and around 240 published CMV-specific TCRbeta sequences. After two CVID samples that produced fewer than 10,000 sequences were dropped from the analysis, around 40 CVID repertoires remained. As stored in TCRdb, this immuneACCESS dataset retains in-frame rearrangements with V and J assigned. A fraction of the clones does not appear; measured against another copy, unresolved V genes explain less than half of the discrepancy, and the remainder lacks a known reason. The D gene and trimming were derived from the DNA, and the V and J assignments and clone size from that table. There are about 32,000 clones in this sample, and none of them is a singleton. The ten biggest clones cover roughly a tenth of the sample.

Both CVID patients and healthy controls were predominantly of Caucasian heritage. Heparinized peripheral whole blood samples of about 4.5 to 8 ml were collected from each donor. Genomic DNA from adults with common variable immune deficiency (CVID) and from healthy adult controls was used to sequence TCRbeta CDR3 repertoires. The control group was made up of approximately 22 healthy adult volunteers (about 10 male and approximately twelve female) whose ages ranged from 23 to 66 years, with a mean age of approximately 32. Diluted blood was density-centrifuged over Hypaque 1077 or Ficoll-Paque to isolate peripheral blood mononuclear cells. Genomic DNA was extracted from unsorted mononuclear cells by Qiagen column purification or by a centrifugation-based method. This sample is drawn from a study of T cell clonality in common variable immunodeficiency (dated by TCRdb to the mid-2010s). The full study reports these points: TCRbeta clonality was higher in CVID subjects than in healthy controls (t-test p = 0.018), and the increase was most characteristic of about a third of subjects. Correlations of repertoire features with clinical complications were constrained by heterogeneity among patients within the CVID cohort. Fewer deletions and N-nucleotide insertions were reportedly observed in CVID TCRbeta sequences, and highly modified clones with 13 or more V deletions were reportedly absent from CVID TCRbeta sequences. Although equal DNA input was used, an average of about 80,000 unique sequences per sample was obtained for controls, compared with approximately 30,000 for CVID samples. According to the authors, figuring out what caused the increased clonality in CVID would require sequencing the repertoires of T cell subpopulations. CVID subjects shared fewer TCRbeta clones with each other than healthy controls did (p < 0.0001).

This receptor was obtained from a person between 18 and 75 years old in good health. The chain links TRBV12-3 or TRBV12-4 with TRBJ1-1, with the identity of the D gene unclear. Sequenced sample: peripheral blood mononuclear cells. Partial CDR3 DNA: TGTGCCAGCAGTTTTGACTGGAACACTGAA. It is translated as CASSFDWNTE. The entire CDR3 protein is CASSFDWNTEAFF.